What follows is one TCR beta chain and its context. The data were taken from a study of T cells in Graves' hyperthyroidism and ophthalmopathy. The CDR3 consists of 14 residues. CDR1 is SEHNR, CDR2 FQNEAQ, per germline (reference sequence). Losses at the gene ends were 8 bases for V and 4 bases for J; bases not matched to a gene: 7. RNA transcripts were the template for amplifying TCR beta CDR3 regions. First-round RT-PCR with HTBI primers amplified the TCR CDR3 region. TCRdb recomputed calls from the multiplex PCR reads with MiXCR, one row per CDR3 protein. This sample has around 660,000 distinct CDR3 sequences, with just under 45% found just once. Criteria for exclusion of patients were uncontrolled infection, other autoimmune disease, pregnancy or lactation.

The sequence was collected from an adult man with Graves' disease, either hyperthyroidism or ophthalmopathy (not recorded which). The source material was peripheral blood or thyroid tissue (not recorded which). V and J are TRBV7-9 and TRBJ1-2, with 10 bases matching TRBD1. The CDR3 nucleotides read TGTGCCAGCCTACCCGGGACAGGGGCCTATGGCTACACCTTC. Translation: CASLPGTGAYGYTF.